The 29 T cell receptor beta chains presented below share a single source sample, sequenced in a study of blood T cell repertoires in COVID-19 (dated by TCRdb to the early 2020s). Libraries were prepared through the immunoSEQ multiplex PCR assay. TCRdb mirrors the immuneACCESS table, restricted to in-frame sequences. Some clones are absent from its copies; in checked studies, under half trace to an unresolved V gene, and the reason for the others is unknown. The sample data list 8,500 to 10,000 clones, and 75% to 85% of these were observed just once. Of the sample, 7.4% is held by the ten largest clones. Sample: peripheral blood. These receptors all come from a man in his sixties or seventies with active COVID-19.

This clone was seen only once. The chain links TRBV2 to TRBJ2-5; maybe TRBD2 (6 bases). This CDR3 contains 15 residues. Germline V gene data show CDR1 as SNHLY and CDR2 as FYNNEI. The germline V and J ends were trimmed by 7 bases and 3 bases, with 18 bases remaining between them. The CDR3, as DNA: TGTGCCAGCACCCAAAACGGGCGGGGCGAAGAGACCCAGTACTTC. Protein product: CASTQNGRGEETQYF.

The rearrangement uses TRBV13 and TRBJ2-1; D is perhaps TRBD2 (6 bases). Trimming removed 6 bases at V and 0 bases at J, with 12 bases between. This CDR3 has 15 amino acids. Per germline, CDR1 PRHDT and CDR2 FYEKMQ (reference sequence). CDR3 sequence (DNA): TGTGCCAGCAGTCCCCGGGGGAGCTCCTACAATGAGCAGTTCTTC. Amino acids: CASSPRGSSYNEQFF.

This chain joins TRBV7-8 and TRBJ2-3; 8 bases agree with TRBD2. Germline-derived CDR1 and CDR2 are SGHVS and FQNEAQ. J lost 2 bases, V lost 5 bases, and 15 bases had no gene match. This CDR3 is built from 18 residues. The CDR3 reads CASSARTPLAGTTDTQYF. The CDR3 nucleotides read TGTGCCAGCAGCGCTCGAACACCCTTAGCGGGGACCACAGATACGCAGTATTTT.

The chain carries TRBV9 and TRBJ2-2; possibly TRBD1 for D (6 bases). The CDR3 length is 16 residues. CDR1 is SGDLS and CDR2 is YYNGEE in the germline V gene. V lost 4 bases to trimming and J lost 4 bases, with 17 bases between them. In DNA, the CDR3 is TGTGCCAGCAGCCCAGAACAGGGCTCGCCCACCGGGGAGCTGTTTTTT. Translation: CASSPEQGSPTGELFF. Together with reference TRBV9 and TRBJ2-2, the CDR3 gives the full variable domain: DSGVTQTPKHLITATGQRVTLRCSPRSGDLSVYWYQQSLDQGLQFLIQYYNGEERAKGNILERFSAQQFPDLHSELNLSSLELGDSALYFCASSPEQGSPTGELFFGEGSRLTVL.

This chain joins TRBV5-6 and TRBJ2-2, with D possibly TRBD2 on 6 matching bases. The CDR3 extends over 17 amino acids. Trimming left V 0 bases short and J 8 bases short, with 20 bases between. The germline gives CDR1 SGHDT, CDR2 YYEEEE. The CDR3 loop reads CASSLARLALSMGELFF. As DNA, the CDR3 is TGTGCCAGCAGCTTGGCCCGTCTAGCGTTAAGTATGGGGGAGCTGTTTTTT.

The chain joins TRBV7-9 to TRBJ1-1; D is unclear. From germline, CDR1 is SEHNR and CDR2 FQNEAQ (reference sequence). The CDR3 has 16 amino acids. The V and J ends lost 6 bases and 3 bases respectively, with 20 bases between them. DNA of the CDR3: TGTGCCAGCAGGGGCTGGGAGGGAGGTTACGACACTGAAGCTTTCTTT. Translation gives CASRGWEGGYDTEAFF.

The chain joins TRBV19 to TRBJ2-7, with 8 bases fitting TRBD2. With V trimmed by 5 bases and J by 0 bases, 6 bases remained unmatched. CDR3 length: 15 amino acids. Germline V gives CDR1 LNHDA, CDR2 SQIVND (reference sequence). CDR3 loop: CASSFSGTSSYEQYF. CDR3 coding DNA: TGTGCCAGTAGTTTTAGCGGGACGAGCTCCTACGAGCAGTACTTC.

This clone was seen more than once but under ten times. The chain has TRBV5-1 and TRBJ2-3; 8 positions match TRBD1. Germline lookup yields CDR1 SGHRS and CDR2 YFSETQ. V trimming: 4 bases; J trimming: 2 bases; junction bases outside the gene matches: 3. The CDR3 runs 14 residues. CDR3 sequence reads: CASSADRVTDTQYF. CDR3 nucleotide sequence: TGCGCCAGCAGCGCGGACAGGGTCACAGATACGCAGTATTTT. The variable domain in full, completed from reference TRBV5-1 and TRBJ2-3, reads KAGVTQTPRYLIKTRGQQVTLSCSPISGHRSVSWYQQTPGQGLQFLFEYFSETQRNKGNFPGRFSGRQFSNSRSEMNVSTLELGDSALYLCASSADRVTDTQYFGPGTRLTVL.

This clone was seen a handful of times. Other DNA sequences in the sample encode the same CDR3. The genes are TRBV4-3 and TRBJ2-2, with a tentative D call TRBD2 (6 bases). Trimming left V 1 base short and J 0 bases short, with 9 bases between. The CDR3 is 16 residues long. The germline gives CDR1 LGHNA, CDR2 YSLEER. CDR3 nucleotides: TGCGCCAGCAGCCAAGGGGGCGGGGCGAACACCGGGGAGCTGTTTTTT. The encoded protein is CASSQGGGANTGELFF.

CDR3 loop: CATSDRTTTDTQYF. CDR3 nucleotide sequence: TGTGCCACCAGTGACCGGACTACCACAGATACGCAGTATTTT. The genes are TRBV24-1 and TRBJ2-3, with D perhaps matching TRBD2 (6 bases). Trimming cost V 4 bases and J 2 bases, with 9 bases left between them. The CDR3 loop spans 14 amino acids. Germline V lookup: CDR1 KGHDR, CDR2 SFDVKD.

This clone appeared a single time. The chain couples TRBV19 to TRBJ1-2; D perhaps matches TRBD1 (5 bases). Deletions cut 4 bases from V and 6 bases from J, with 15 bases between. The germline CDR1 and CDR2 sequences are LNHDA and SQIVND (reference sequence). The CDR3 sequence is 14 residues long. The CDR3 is CASSTVTVTNGYTF. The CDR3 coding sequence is TGTGCCAGTAGTACCGTGACAGTTACCAATGGCTACACCTTC.

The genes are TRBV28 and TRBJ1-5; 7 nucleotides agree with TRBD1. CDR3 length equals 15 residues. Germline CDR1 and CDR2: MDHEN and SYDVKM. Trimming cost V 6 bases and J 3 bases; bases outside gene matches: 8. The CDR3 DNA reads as TGTGCCAGCAGCAAACGGGACAGCTACAATCAGCCCCAGCATTTT. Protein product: CASSKRDSYNQPQHF.

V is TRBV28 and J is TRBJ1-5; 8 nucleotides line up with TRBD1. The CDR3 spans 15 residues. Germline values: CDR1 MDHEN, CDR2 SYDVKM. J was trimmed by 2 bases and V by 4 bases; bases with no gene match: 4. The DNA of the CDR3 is TGTGCCAGCAGTTCACCGGGACAGGGCAATCAGCCCCAGCATTTT. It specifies CASSSPGQGNQPQHF.

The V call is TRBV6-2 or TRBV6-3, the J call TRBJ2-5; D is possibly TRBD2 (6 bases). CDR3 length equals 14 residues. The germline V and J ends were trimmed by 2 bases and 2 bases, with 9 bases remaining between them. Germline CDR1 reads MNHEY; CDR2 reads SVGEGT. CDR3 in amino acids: CASSYIGTQETQYF. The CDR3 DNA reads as TGTGCCAGCAGTTACATCGGGACTCAAGAGACCCAGTACTTC.

CDR3 in DNA: TGTGCCAGCAGTCCGGGACAGGGTAATTCACCCCTCCACTTT. This codes for CASSPGQGNSPLHF. V and J are TRBV28 and TRBJ1-6; 9 bases agree with TRBD1. Trimming at V came to 5 bases and at J to 6 bases, leaving 2 bases not matched to a gene. Looked up from germline, CDR1 is MDHEN and CDR2 is SYDVKM. CDR3 size: 14 residues. The variable domain in full, completed from reference TRBV28 and TRBJ1-6, reads DVKVTQSSRYLVKRTGEKVFLECVQDMDHENMFWYRQDPGLGLRLIYFSYDVKMKEKGDIPEGYSVSREKKERFSLILESASTNQTSMYLCASSPGQGNSPLHFGNGTRLTVT.

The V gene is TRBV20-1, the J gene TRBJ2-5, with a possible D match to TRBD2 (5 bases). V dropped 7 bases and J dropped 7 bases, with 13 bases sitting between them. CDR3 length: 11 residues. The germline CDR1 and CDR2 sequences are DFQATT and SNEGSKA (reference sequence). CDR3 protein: CSGMAAGTQYF. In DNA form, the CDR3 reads TGCAGTGGAATGGCGGCGGGGACCCAGTACTTC.

The CDR3: CASPGTGNTGELFF. The CDR3 DNA reads as TGTGCCAGCCCCGGGACAGGGAACACCGGGGAGCTGTTTTTT. The gene calls are TRBV6-5 and TRBJ2-2; 8 nucleotides line up with TRBD1. From germline, CDR1 is MNHEY and CDR2 SVGAGI. With 8 bases clipped from V and 1 base from J, the junction kept 3 bases outside the gene matches. CDR3 length equals 14 residues.

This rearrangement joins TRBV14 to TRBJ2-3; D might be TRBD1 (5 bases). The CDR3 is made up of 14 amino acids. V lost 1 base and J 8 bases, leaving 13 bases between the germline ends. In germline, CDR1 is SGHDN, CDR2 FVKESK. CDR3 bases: TGTGCCAGCAGCCAAGTGGGGCGGACGGGTACGCAGTATTTT. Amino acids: CASSQVGRTGTQYF.

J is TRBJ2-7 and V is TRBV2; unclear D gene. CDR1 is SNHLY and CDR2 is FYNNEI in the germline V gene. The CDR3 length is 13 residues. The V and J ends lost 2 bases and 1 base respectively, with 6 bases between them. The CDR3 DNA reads TGTGCCAGCAGTGAAAGAGCTTCCTACGAGCAGTACTTC. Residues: CASSERASYEQYF.

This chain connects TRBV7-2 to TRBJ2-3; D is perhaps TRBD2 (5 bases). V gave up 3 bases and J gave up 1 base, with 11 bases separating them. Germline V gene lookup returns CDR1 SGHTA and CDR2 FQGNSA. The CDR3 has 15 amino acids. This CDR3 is CASSFPDGGTDTQYF. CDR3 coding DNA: TGTGCCAGCAGCTTCCCGGACGGGGGCACAGATACGCAGTATTTT.

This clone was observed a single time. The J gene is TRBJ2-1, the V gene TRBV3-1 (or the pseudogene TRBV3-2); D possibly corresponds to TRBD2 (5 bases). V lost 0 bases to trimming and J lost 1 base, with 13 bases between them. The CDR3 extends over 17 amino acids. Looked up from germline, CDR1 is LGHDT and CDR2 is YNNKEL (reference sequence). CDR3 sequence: CASSQDHPAASYNEQFF. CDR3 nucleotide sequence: TGTGCCAGCAGCCAAGACCACCCAGCGGCGTCCTACAATGAGCAGTTCTTC.

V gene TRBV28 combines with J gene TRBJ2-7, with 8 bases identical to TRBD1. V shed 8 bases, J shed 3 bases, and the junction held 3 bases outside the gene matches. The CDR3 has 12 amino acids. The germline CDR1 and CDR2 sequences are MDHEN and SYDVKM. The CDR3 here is CASVGQVYEQYF. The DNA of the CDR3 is TGTGCCAGCGTGGGACAGGTCTACGAGCAGTACTTC.

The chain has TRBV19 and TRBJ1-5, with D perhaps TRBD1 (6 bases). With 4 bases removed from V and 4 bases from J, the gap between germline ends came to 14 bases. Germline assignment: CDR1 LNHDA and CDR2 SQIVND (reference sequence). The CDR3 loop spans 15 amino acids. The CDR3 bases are TGTGCCAGTAGTACCCCGGGGGGCGGGAATCAGCCCCAGCATTTT. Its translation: CASSTPGGGNQPQHF.

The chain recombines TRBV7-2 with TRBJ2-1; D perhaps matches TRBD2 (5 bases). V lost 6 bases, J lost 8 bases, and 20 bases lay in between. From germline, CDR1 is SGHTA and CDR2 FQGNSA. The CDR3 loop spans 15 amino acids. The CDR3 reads CASRHRGPPQDEQFF. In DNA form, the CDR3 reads TGTGCCAGCAGACACCGAGGGCCGCCGCAGGATGAGCAGTTCTTC.

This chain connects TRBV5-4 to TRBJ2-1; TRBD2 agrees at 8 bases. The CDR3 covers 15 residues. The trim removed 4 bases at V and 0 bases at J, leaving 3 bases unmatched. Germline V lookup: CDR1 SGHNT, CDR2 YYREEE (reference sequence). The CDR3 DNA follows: TGTGCCAGCAGCCGCGGGACTAGCTCCTACAATGAGCAGTTCTTC. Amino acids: CASSRGTSSYNEQFF.

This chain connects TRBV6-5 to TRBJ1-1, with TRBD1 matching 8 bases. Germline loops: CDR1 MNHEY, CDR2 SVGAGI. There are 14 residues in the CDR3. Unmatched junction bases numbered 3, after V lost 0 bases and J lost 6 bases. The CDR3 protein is CASSYSRGQAEAFF. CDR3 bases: TGTGCCAGCAGTTACTCCAGGGGGCAGGCTGAAGCTTTCTTT.

CDR3 residues: CASSLGGNNPYEQYF. In nucleotides, the CDR3 is TGCGCCAGCAGCTTGGGCGGGAATAACCCCTACGAGCAGTACTTC. The V call is TRBV5-1, the J call TRBJ2-7; D may be TRBD2 (6 bases). In germline, CDR1 is SGHRS, CDR2 YFSETQ. The CDR3 spans 15 residues. The V end was cut by 0 bases, the J end by 2 bases, with 12 bases between.

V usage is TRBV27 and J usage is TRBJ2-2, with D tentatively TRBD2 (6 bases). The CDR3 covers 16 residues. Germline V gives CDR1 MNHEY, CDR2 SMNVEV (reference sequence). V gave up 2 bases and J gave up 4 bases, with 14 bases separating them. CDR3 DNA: TGTGCCAGCAGTTTACGGGGAGGATCCTCCACCGGGGAGCTGTTTTTT. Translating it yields CASSLRGGSSTGELFF.

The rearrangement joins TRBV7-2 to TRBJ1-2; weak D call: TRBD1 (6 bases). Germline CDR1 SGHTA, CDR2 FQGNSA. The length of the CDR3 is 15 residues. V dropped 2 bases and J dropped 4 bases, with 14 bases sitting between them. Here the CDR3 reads CASSLQGGSPYGYTF. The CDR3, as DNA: TGTGCCAGCAGCTTACAAGGGGGAAGCCCCTATGGCTACACCTTC. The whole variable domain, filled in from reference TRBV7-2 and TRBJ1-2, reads GAGVSQSPSNKVTEKGKDVELRCDPISGHTALYWYRQSLGQGLEFLIYFQGNSAPDKSGLPSDRFSAERTGGSVSTLTIQRTQQEDSAVYLCASSLQGGSPYGYTFGSGTRLTVV.